Here is one T cell receptor (beta chain) with its context. The target antigen is unknown. TCRdb re-called the 5' RACE reads with MiXCR, one entry per CDR3 protein. The data show about 440,000 distinct CDR3 sequences, with over 15% seen just once and 0.85% to 1.3% held by the top ten. The sample is drawn from a study of CD8 T cells in ankylosing spondylitis. Trimming removed 0 bases from V and 1 base from J, with 9 bases in between. The CDR3 is 15 amino acids. Germline values: CDR1 MNHEY, CDR2 SVGAGI. Study-wide results and limits: About 8 highly homologous variants made up a TCR beta motif that seemed to typify ankylosing spondylitis blood.

Sequenced input: blood, either unsorted or a sorted T cell fraction (not recorded which). V usage is TRBV6-5 and J usage is TRBJ1-1; a weak D match, TRBD1 (6 bases). The receptor was derived from a male donor with ankylosing spondylitis. The CDR3 sequence: CASSYSPTGNTEAFF. CDR3 coding DNA: TGTGCCAGCAGTTACTCTCCGACAGGGAACACTGAAGCTTTCTTT.